This TCR beta chain originates from a study of breast tumors, draining lymph nodes, adjacent tissues (dated by TCRdb to 2015 to 2016). For context, the study as a whole: Breast cancer patients provided tumor, adjacent nontumor tissue and axillary lymph nodes, and the study compared the TCR beta repertoires across these three sources. The study aimed to assess the relationships and possible T-cell exchange between tumor, surrounding tissue and draining lymph node repertoires in human breast cancer.

The lymph node samples were taken from the axillary draining lymph nodes of breast cancer patients. The table lists this clonotype with many counts. Its antigen is not yet known. Base qualities are missing; no much larger clone stands one base away. Here is what the overall study found, with its caveats: Tumor and nontumor tissue repertoires were found to be significantly more similar in luminal-like than in basal-like breast cancer. Tumor T-cell repertoires showed less diversity than lymph node repertoires and more diversity than nontumor tissue repertoires, and tumor T-cell repertoires showed preferential V and J gene usage. Rather than being directly demonstrated, the conclusion that tumor T cells originate in lymph nodes was presented as consistent with a hypothesis. The data were judged consistent with most tumor T cells deriving from the lymph node and then expanding within tumor tissue.

The junction shows trimming of 0 bases on V and 8 bases on J, and the gene matches do not reach 1 base of it. The CDR3 contains 13 residues, cysteine and phenylalanine counted. Only CDR3 DNA is held: 39 bases, read in frame from base 1. In the germline V gene, CDR1 corresponds to SGHRS and CDR2 to YFSETQ. The reads were generated on an Illumina HiSeq 2000. TCR beta chain libraries were generated by multiplex PCR amplification. The amplified TCR beta chain products were analyzed by high-throughput sequencing. TCRdb passed the public sequencing reads through fastp at Q25 and MiXCR, retaining productive beta sequences. Each entry merges the rows of one CDR3 protein and shows their most common DNA and genes. For this sample there are over 150,000 distinct CDR3 sequences; 31% appear just once. About 4.3% of the sample goes to the ten largest clones.

The chain is encoded by TRBV5-1 joined to TRBJ2-1; TRBD1 fits 8 bases in the junction. Sequenced input: axillary lymph node tissue. The TCR comes from a female donor with breast cancer. Some clones in this sample may be carry-over from other donors' samples. The bases are TGCGCCAGCAGCTTGGAGACAGGGGATGAGCAGTTCTTC. This translates into CASSLETGDEQFF.